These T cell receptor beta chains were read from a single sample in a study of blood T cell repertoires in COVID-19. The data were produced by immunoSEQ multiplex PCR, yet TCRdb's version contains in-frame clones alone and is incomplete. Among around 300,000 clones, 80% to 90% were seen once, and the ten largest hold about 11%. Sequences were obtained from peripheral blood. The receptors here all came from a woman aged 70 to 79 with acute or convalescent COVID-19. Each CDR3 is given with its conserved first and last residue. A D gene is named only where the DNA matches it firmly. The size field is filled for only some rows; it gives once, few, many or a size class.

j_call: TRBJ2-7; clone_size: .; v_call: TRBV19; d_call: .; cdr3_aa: CASSPQTGSYEQYF; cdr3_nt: TGTGCCAGTAGTCCCCAAACAGGATCCTACGAGCAGTACTTC
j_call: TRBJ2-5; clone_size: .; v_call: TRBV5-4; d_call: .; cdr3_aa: CASSHPVTETQYF; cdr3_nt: TGTGCCAGCAGCCACCCGGTTACAGAGACCCAGTACTTC
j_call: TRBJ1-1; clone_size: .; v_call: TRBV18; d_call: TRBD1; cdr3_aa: CASSPTGVNTEAFF; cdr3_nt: TGTGCCAGCTCACCAACAGGGGTGAACACTGAAGCTTTCTTT
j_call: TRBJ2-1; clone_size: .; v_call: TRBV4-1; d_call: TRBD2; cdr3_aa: CVSSQDPGLAGGNEQFF; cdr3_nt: TGCGTCAGCAGCCAAGATCCTGGACTAGCGGGGGGCAATGAGCAGTTCTTC
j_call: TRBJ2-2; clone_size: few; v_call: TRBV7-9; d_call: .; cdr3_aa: CASSPRTAGNGELFF; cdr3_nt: TGTGCCAGCAGCCCGCGGACTGCGGGGAACGGGGAGCTGTTTTTT
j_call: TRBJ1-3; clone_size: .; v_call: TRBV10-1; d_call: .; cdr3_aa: CASMDSSGNTIYF; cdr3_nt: TGCGCCAGCATGGACAGTTCTGGAAACACCATATATTTT
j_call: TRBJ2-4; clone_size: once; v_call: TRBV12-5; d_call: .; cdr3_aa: CASGLSGLQEYF; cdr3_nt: TGTGCTAGTGGTTTGTCAGGCCTGCAGGAGTACTTC
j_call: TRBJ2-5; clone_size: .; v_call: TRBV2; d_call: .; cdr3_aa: CASSEEGVGTQYF; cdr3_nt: TGTGCCAGCAGTGAAGAGGGGGTGGGGACCCAGTACTTC
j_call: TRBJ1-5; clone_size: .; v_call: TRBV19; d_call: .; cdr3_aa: CASSIRRDQPQHF; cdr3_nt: TGTGCCAGTAGTATCCGGAGGGATCAGCCCCAGCATTTT
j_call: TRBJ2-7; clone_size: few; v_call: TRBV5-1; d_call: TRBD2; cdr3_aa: CASSAGLAGGLPYEQYF; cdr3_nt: TGCGCCAGCAGCGCCGGACTAGCGGGGGGCTTACCCTACGAGCAGTACTTC
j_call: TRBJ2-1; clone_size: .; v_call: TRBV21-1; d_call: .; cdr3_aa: CASSKGLAGSYNEQFF; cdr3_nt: TGTGCCAGCAGCAAGGGGTTAGCGGGGAGCTACAATGAGCAGTTCTTC
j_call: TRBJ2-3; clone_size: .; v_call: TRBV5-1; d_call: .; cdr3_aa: CASSLVVIGTDTQYF; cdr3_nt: TGCGCCAGCAGCTTGGTTGTAATTGGCACAGATACGCAGTATTTT
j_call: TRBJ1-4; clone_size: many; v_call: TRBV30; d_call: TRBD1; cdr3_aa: CAWSVSTGNEKLFF; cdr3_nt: TGTGCCTGGAGTGTATCGACAGGGAATGAAAAACTGTTTTTT
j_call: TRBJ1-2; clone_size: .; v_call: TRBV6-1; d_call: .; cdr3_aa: CASSERMDSLIYGYTF; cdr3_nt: TGTGCCAGCAGTGAAAGGATGGACAGCCTAATTTATGGCTACACCTTC
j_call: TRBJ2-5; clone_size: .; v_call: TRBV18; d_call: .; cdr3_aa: CASSPPEGPRGETQYF; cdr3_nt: TGTGCCAGCTCACCACCGGAAGGCCCCCGGGGAGAGACCCAGTACTTC
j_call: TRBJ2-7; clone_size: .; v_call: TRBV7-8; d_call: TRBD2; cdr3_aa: CASSSPTSGGTGEQYF; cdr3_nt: TGTGCCAGCAGCTCTCCGACTAGCGGGGGGACGGGCGAGCAGTACTTC
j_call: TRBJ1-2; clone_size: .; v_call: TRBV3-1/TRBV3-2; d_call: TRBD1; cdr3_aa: CASSRITGQGGYTF; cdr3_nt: TGTGCCAGCAGCCGTATAACAGGACAGGGAGGCTACACCTTC
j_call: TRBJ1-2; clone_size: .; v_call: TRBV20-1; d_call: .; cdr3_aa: CSADSNYGYTF; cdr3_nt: TGCAGTGCTGACAGCAACTATGGCTACACCTTC
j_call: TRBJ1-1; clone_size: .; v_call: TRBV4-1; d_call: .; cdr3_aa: CASSQDIRAPMNTEAFF; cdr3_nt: TGCGCCAGCAGCCAGGACATCAGGGCACCCATGAACACTGAAGCTTTCTTT
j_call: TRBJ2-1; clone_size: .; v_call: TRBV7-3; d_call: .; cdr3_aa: CASSRDSFLNEQFF; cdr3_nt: TGTGCCAGCAGCCGAGACTCCTTCCTAAATGAGCAGTTCTTC
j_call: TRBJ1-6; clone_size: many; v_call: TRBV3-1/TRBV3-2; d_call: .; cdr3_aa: CASSPSPGQPSSPLHF; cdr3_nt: TGTGCCAGCAGCCCGAGCCCTGGACAGCCATCTTCACCCCTCCACTTT
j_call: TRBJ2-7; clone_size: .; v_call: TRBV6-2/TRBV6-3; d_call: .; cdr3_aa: CASSHGTLDTYEQYF; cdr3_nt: TGTGCCAGCAGCCACGGGACATTAGACACCTACGAGCAGTACTTC
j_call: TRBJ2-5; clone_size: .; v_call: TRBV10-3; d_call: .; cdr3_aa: CAISETRIETQYF; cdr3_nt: TGTGCCATCAGTGAGACTAGAATAGAGACCCAGTACTTC
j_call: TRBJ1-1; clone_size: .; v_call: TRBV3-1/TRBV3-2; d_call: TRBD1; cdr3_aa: CASSQGTGGIEAFF; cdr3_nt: TGTGCCAGCAGCCAGGGAACAGGGGGCATTGAAGCTTTCTTT
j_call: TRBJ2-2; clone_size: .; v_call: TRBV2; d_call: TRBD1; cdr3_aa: CASSRQGPNTGELFF; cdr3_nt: TGTGCCAGCAGCCGACAGGGGCCGAACACCGGGGAGCTGTTTTTT
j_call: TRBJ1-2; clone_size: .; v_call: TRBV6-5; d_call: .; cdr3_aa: CASSYSRGSYGYTF; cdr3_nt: TGTGCCAGCAGTTACTCAAGGGGATCCTATGGCTACACCTTC
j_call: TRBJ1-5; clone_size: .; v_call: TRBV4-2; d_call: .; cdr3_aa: CASSQGGRGDNQPQHF; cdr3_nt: TGTGCCAGCAGCCAAGGGGGCAGGGGTGACAATCAGCCCCAGCATTTT
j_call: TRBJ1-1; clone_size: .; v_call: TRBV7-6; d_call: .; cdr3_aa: CASSLEADTEAFF; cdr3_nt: TGTGCCAGCAGCTTAGAAGCGGACACTGAAGCTTTCTTT
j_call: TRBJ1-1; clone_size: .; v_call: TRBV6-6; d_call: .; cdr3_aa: CASSYSGTPQGEAFF; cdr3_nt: TGTGCCAGCAGTTACTCTGGGACTCCGCAAGGCGAAGCTTTCTTT
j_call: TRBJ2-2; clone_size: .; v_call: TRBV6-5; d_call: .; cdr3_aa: CASSRVLTGGELFF; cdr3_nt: TGTGCCAGCAGTCGCGTCCTTACCGGTGGGGAGCTGTTTTTT
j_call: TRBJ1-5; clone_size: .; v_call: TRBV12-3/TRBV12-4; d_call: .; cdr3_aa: CASSLAGDQPQHF; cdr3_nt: TGTGCCAGCAGTTTAGCCGGGGATCAGCCCCAGCATTTT
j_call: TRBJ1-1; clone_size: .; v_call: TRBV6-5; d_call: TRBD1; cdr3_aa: CASSSGQDTRLAFF; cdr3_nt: TGTGCCAGCAGCTCTGGACAGGACACAAGATTAGCTTTCTTT
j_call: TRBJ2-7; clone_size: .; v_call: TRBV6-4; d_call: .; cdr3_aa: CASSVDQGYEQYF; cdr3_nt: TGTGCCAGCAGTGTAGACCAGGGTTACGAGCAGTACTTC
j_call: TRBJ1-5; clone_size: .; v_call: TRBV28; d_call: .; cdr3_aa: CASSPQGGESNQPQHF; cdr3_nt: TGTGCCAGCAGTCCACAGGGTGGTGAGAGCAATCAGCCCCAGCATTTT
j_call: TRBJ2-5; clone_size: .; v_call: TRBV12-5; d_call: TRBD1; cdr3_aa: CASGLGLQGWAQYF; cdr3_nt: TGTGCTAGTGGTTTGGGTCTACAGGGGTGGGCCCAGTACTTC
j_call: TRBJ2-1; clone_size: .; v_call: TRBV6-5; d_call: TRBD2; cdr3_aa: CASSYSGAGGGEQFF; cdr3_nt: TGTGCCAGCAGTTACTCCGGGGCGGGGGGAGGTGAGCAGTTCTTC
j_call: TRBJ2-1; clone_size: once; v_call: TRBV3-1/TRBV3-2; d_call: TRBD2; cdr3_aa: CASSQGPGLRSGEQFF; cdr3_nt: TGTGCCAGCAGCCAAGGCCCGGGACTACGTTCGGGTGAGCAGTTCTTC
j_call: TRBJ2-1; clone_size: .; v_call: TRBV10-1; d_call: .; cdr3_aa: CASSESSGAYNEQFF; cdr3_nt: TGCGCCAGCAGTGAGTCGTCCGGAGCATACAATGAGCAGTTCTTC
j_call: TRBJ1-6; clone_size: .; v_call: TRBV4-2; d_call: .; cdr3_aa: CASSQEAGSYNSPLHF; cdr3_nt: TGTGCCAGCAGCCAAGAGGCTGGCTCCTATAATTCACCCCTCCACTTT
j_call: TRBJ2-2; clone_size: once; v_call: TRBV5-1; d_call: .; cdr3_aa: CASSLAGFALTGELFF; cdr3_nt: TGCGCCAGCAGCTTGGCGGGGTTCGCCCTCACCGGGGAGCTGTTTTTT
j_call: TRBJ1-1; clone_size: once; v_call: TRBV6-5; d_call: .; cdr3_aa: CASSFTGRTTEAFF; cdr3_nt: TGTGCCAGCAGCTTTACAGGGCGGACCACTGAAGCTTTCTTT
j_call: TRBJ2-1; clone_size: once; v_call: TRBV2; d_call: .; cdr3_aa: CASMSNEQFF; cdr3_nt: TGTGCCAGCATGAGCAATGAGCAGTTCTTC
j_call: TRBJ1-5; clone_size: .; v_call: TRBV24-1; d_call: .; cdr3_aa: CATRRVDRRGVWNHQPQHF; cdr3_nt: TGTGCCACCAGGAGAGTGGACAGACGGGGAGTCTGGAATCATCAGCCCCAGCATTTT
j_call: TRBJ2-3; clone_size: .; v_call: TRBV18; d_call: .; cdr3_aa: CASSPNGGPTDTQYF; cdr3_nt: TGTGCCAGCTCACCAAACGGGGGGCCGACAGATACGCAGTATTTT
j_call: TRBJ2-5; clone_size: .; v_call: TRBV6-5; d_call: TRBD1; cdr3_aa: CASRQGAETQYF; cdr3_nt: TGTGCCAGCAGGCAGGGGGCAGAGACCCAGTACTTC
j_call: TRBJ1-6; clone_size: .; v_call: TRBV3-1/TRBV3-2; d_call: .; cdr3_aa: CASSHGQRGSPLHF; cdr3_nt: TGTGCCAGCAGCCACGGACAGAGAGGTTCACCCCTCCACTTT
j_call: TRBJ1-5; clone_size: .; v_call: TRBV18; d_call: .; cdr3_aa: CASSPQGGNQPQHF; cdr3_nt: TGTGCCAGCTCACCTCAGGGTGGCAATCAGCCCCAGCATTTT
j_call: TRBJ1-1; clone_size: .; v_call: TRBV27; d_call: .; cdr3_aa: CASSFGDRSTEAFF; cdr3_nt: TGTGCCAGCAGTTTTGGTGACAGATCCACTGAAGCTTTCTTT
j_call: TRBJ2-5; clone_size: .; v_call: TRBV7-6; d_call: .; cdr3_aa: CASSLGFGGRETQYF; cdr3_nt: TGTGCCAGCAGCTTAGGTTTCGGCGGGCGCGAGACCCAGTACTTC
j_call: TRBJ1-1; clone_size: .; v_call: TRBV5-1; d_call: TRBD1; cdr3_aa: CASSPGTGPRTEAFF; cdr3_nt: TGCGCCAGCAGCCCCGGGACAGGGCCAAGAACTGAAGCTTTCTTT
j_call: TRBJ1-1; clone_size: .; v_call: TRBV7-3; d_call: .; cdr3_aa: CASSLQGGTEAFF; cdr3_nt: TGTGCCAGCAGCTTGCAGGGCGGCACTGAAGCTTTCTTT
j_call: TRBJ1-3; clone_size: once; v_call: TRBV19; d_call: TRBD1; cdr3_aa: CASRPDRSTIYF; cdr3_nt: TGTGCCAGTAGACCGGACAGGTCCACCATATATTTT
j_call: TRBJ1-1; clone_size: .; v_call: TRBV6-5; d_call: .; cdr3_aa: CASSYSRGNTEAFF; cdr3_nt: TGTGCCAGCAGTTACTCCCGGGGGAACACTGAAGCTTTCTTT
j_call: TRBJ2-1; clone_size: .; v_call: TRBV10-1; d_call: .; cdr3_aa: CASSEGSKNEQFF; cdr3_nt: TGCGCCAGCAGTGAAGGGAGTAAGAATGAGCAGTTCTTC
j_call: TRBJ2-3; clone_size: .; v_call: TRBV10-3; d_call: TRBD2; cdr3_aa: CAISDPTSEKRTDTQYF; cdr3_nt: TGTGCCATCAGTGACCCGACTAGCGAGAAAAGGACAGATACGCAGTATTTT
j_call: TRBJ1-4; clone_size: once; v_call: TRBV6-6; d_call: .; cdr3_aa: CASRRDSTAGKLFF; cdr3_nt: TGTGCCAGCAGGCGAGATTCGACAGCCGGAAAACTGTTTTTT